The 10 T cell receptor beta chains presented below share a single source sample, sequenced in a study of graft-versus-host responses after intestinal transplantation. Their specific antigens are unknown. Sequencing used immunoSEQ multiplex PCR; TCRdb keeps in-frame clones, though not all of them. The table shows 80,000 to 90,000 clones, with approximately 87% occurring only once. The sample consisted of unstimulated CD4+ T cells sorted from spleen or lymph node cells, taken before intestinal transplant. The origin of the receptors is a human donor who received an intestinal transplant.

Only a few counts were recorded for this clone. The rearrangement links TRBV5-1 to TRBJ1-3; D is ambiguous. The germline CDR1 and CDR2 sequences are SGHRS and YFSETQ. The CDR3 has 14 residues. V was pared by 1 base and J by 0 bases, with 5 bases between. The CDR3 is CASSLSSSGNTIYF. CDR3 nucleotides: TGCGCCAGCAGCTTGTCCAGCTCTGGAAACACCATATATTTT.

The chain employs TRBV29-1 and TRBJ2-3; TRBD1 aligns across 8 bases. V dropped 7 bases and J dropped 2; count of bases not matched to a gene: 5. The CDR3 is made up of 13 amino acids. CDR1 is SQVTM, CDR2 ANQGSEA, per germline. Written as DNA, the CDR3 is TGCAGCGCCCGACAGGGGTCCACAGATACGCAGTATTTT. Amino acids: CSARQGSTDTQYF.

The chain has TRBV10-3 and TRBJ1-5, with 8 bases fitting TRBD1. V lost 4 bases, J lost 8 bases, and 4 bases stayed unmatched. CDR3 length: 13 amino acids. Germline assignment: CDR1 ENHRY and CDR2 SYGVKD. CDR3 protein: CAISAGGAEPQHF. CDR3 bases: TGTGCCATCAGTGCAGGGGGCGCAGAGCCCCAGCATTTT.

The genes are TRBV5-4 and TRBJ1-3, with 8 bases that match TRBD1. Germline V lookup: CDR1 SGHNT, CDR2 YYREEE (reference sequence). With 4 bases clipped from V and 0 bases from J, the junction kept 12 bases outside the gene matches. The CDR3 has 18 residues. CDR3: CASSQQGTGPNSGNTIYF. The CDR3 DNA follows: TGTGCCAGCAGCCAACAAGGGACAGGCCCGAACTCTGGAAACACCATATATTTT.

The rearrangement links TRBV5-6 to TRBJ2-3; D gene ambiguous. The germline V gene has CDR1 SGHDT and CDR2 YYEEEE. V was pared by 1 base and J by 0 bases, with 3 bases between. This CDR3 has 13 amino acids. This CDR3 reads CASSLSSTDTQYF. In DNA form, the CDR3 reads TGTGCCAGCAGCTTGTCTAGCACAGATACGCAGTATTTT.

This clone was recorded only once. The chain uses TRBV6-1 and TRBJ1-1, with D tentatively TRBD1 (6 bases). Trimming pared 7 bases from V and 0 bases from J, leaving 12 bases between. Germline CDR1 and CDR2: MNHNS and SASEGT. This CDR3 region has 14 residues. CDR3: CASILQGLNTEAFF. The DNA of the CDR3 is TGTGCCAGCATACTACAGGGTTTGAACACTGAAGCTTTCTTT.

DNA for the CDR3: TGCGCCAGCAGCTTGGCGGGGCAGGCGGGGGATACGCAGTATTTT. It yields the protein CASSLAGQAGDTQYF. The J gene is TRBJ2-3, the V gene TRBV5-1, with D maybe TRBD2 (6 bases). V was clipped by 0 bases and J by 6 bases, with 14 bases between them. Germline V gives CDR1 SGHRS, CDR2 YFSETQ. This CDR3 region has 15 residues.

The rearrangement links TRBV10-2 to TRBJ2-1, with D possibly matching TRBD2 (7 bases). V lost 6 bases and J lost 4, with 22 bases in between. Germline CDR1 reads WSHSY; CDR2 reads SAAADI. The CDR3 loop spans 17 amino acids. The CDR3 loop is CASSRSRGGIGYNEQFF. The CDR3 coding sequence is TGCGCCAGCAGCCGGAGTAGGGGGGGCATAGGGTACAATGAGCAGTTCTTC.

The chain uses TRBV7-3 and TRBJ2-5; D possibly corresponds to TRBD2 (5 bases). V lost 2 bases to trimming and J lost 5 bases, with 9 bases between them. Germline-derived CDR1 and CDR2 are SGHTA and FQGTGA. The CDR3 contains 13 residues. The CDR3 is CASSLGGEETQYF. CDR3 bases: TGTGCCAGCAGCTTAGGTGGGGAGGAGACCCAGTACTTC.

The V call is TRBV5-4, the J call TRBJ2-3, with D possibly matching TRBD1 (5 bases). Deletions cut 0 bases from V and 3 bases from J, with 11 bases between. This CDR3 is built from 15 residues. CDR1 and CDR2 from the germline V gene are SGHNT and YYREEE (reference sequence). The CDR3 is CASSLATRVTDTQYF. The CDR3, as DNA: TGTGCCAGCAGCTTGGCCACCAGGGTAACAGATACGCAGTATTTT.